This T cell receptor beta chain was profiled in a study of T cell responses to AZD1222 COVID-19 vaccine. Study observations and caveats: The donor cohort was predominantly white British with a female majority, and clonal diversity may have been underestimated.

CDR1 SGHNT and CDR2 YENEEA come from the germline V gene. V gave up 5 bases and J gave up 6 bases, with 7 bases separating them. CDR3 size: 12 residues. Data came from immunoSEQ multiplex PCR; TCRdb stores just in-frame clones and leaves some out. Among approximately 140,000 clones listed, 91% were seen once. On this clone: Its antigen is still unknown.

This clonotype originated in an adult who received the MenACWY meningococcal vaccine as a control. This chain joins TRBV11-3 and TRBJ2-2, with unresolved D. This specimen consisted of peripheral blood, obtained 28 days after the second dose of the MenACWY control vaccine. The CDR3 sequence: CASSRAAGELFF. In nucleotides, the CDR3 is TGTGCCAGCAGCAGGGCCGCCGGGGAGCTGTTTTTT.